Sequencing of this TCR beta chain was carried out in a study of vaccination and CD4 T cells after COVID-19. Overall study findings and caveats: Median 86.3% of reactive clones detected in convalescent patients emerged only post-vaccination.

Treatment noted: roughly 10-day PBMC culture with coronavirus spike peptide pools or control peptides (ViraFEST assay). Positive PCR dates covered March to December 2020, before US Alpha, Beta and Delta variants. Germline values: CDR1 SNHLY, CDR2 FYNNEI. V was shortened by 8 bases and J by 0 bases, with 10 bases between the two germline ends. This CDR3 has 13 amino acids. Cultured CD4+ T-cell DNA underwent Oncomine TCR Beta short-read sequencing. From the PCR reads, TCRdb called clonotypes with MiXCR, one entry per CDR3 protein. The table shows more than 6,500 distinct CDR3 sequences, with 55% to 65% occurring only once. With regard to this clonotype: Its antigen remains unknown.

The sequenced material came from CD4+ T cells from blood, cultured in vitro. The chain combines TRBV2 with TRBJ1-2; D is ambiguous. The origin of this receptor is a human donor who had recovered from COVID-19. Here the CDR3 DNA reads TGTGCCAGCGGACTAGAAGCTAACTATGGCTACACCTTC. It encodes CASGLEANYGYTF.